This T cell receptor beta chain comes out of a study of T cells in Graves' hyperthyroidism and ophthalmopathy. General study points: Ophthalmopathy onset followed model prediction by a median about seven months.

What was amplified from RNA transcripts were TCR beta CDR3 regions. First-round RT-PCR targeting the TCR CDR3 was performed with the HTBI primer set. A single record per CDR3 protein comes from TCRdb applying MiXCR to the multiplex PCR reads. The repertoire includes 350,000 or so distinct CDR3 sequences, about a sixth of them detected once, and roughly 15% sits in the top ten. With V trimmed by 0 bases and J by 4 bases, 8 bases remained unmatched. Germline CDR1 reads SGHAT; CDR2 reads FQNNGV. The CDR3 has 16 amino acids. Many counts were recorded for this clonotype. Antigen unknown. J is TRBJ2-7 and V is TRBV11-2, with TRBD2 matching 8 bases. This sequence was found in a woman aged 40 to 50 with Graves' ophthalmopathy. The sequenced sample was blood. CDR3 bases: TGTGCCAGCAGCTTAGAGGGGACTAGTTTATCTTACGAGCAGTACTTC. Its translation is CASSLEGTSLSYEQYF.